This TCR beta chain was captured in a study of shared clonotypes between healthy human individuals. Study-wide results and limits: Naive CD4 clonotypes overlapped across a handful of donors at roughly 5%.

Each subset's genomic DNA was shared equally among a number of immunoSEQ plates. Clones were read by immunoSEQ multiplex PCR, and TCRdb kept only the in-frame ones, dropping some. Among about 2.2 million clones listed, about 94% were seen once. This clone was seen once. The antigen is not known. The naive CD8 subset, CD45RO-negative cells positively selected for CCR7, excluded terminally differentiated effector memory CD45RA+ cells. This CDR3 is 14 amino acids long. V was shortened by 5 bases and J by 4 bases, with 14 bases between the two germline ends. Germline CDR1 and CDR2: SEHNR and FQNEAQ (reference sequence).

This chain uses TRBV7-9 with TRBJ1-1, with D possibly being TRBD1 (5 bases). The sequenced sample consisted of naive CD8+ T cells from PBMCs. The sequence derives from a man younger than 35 in good health. Some clones in this sample may be carry-over from other donors' samples. CDR3 bases: TGTGCCAGCAGCATTAGACAGATGGGCACTGAAGCTTTCTTT. It translates to CASSIRQMGTEAFF.